This TCR beta chain is from a study of long-term antiretroviral therapy in people with HIV (dated 2022 in TCRdb). A note on the overall study: The earliest samples were collected approximately a decade before the 2015 WHO recommendation for immediate ART, a period when ART was typically delayed until CD4 counts fell. A retrospective serial study tested whether changes in peripheral blood TRB repertoire composition and diversity were associated with ART initiation and durable HIV suppression. A total of approximately 200 cryopreserved PBMC samples came from around 30 adults with confirmed HIV infection and were collected serially over a mean of roughly six years (range 1-12). About 35% of the 30 participants with HIV were female. Test extractions of a monoclonal T-cell line alongside 30 to 35 polyclonal samples showed no cross-contamination during QIAcube processing. Study-wide conclusions, independent of this receptor: Since PBMC availability was limited, sequencing covered only the TCR beta chain, with no alpha chain pairing. At every time point, the repertoire was dominated by expanded TRB clones first identified before ART initiation, although this dominance fluctuated and, in many PLHIV, declined after ART. Narrower CDR3 length ranges were observed in HIV repertoires than in controls, and an antigen-experienced repertoire with only a slight naive shift after ART was suggested by the network structure. Starting ART was linked to a significant rise in TRB diversity, yet even after long-term ART the diversity remained significantly lower than in transplant donor controls. The samples span the years 2004 to 2017, and the ART regimens used may be less effective than current regimens. Inferences about post-ART repertoire changes were limited because no data were available on ART adherence, viral resistance or therapy changes. Because cell numbers in pre-ART samples were limited, unsorted PBMC were profiled instead of sorted CD4+ and CD8+ T cells.

The immunoSEQ hsTCRB v3.0 assay was used at survey level resolution for TRB variable region sequencing. A depth of roughly 35,000-50,000 T-cell genomes per sample was targeted for TRB sequencing. TRB libraries were pooled and sequenced on an Illumina MiSeq using a v3 150-cycle kit. Per the source publication's procedure: Analysis of repertoires was carried out in R inside a reproducible Nextflow workflow spanning QC, data transformation and analysis. Custom analyses were implemented in LymphoSeq2, an R package for AIRR-Seq data exploration. A few samples that yielded fewer than 5000 total TRB sequences were excluded, so that approximately 200 HIV repertoires were analyzed. Among the approximately 190 retained HIV repertoires, 55 to 65 were collected before ART initiation and about 130 were collected after ART initiation. Each repertoire was downsampled to 5000 TRB nucleotide sequences, and summary statistics were averaged across 100 downsampling iterations. TRB sequences were retained for analysis only if CDR3 regions of at least seven amino acids were present. Two measures captured diversity: a Shannon entropy-derived clonality score and the Gini coefficient. In repertoire networks, the top 5000 CDR3 amino acid sequences were linked whenever an edit distance of one separated two sequences. GLIPH2 predicted antigen specificity groups and MHC restriction for TRB CDR3 amino acid sequences. To flag known associations with CMV, EBV, HIV or tissue antigens, CDR3 amino acid sequences were compared against VDJdb and McPAS-TCR. Pre-ART, post-ART and control groups were compared with Wilcoxon signed-rank tests and Holm-Bonferroni correction. The table was pulled from immuneACCESS by TCRdb, which kept in-frame rearrangements only. Such tables lose some clones; where checked, under half of the loss comes from unresolved V genes, and the rest has no known cause. For V, J and clone size, that table is used; D and trimming come from the DNA. This sample gives some 23,000 clones in total; around four fifths of them show up just once. The ten largest make up around 11% of the sample.

Inclusion was restricted to participants for whom at least one PBMC sample before ART initiation and at least two post-ART samples were available. Treatment was received in the United States of America by all participants with HIV. Cryopreserved samples of about 1-11 million PBMC were thawed and washed before DNA extraction. At the time of the earliest PBMC sample, participants with HIV were aged between roughly 20 and 60 years. PBMC samples from each participant spanned 1-4 timepoints before ART initiation and 2-8 timepoints after ART initiation, with a median of 7 samples. For every participant, serial HIV viral load, CD4+ T-cell count, ART history and demographic data were obtained. A Qiagen kit on a QIAcube was used to extract genomic DNA from unsorted PBMC, with samples processed in batches of 12. Turning to this clone: Which antigen it targets is not known. Base qualities are not provided; no much larger clone lies one nucleotide away.

CDR1 and CDR2 are drawn from the germline V gene: SGHTA, FQGNSA. V and J are trimmed by 8 bases and 5 bases, and the gene matches miss 6 bases of the junction. Including the terminal cysteine and phenylalanine, the CDR3 comprises 13 residues. Solely the CDR3 DNA is kept, with 39 bases framed from the first base. The receptor chain draws on TRBV7-2 and TRBJ2-7, with 10 junctional bases fitting TRBD2. The sequences come from unsorted PBMCs, collected 1.1 years before starting antiretroviral therapy. This receptor was identified in a woman aged 40 to 55 with HIV. CDR3 region: CASGLAGAHEQYF. The sequenced DNA is TGTGCCAGCGGCCTAGCGGGGGCCCACGAGCAGTACTTC.